This T cell receptor (beta chain) was captured by sequencing in a study of human T cells and chemical hapten exposure. TCRdb redid the calling of the RACE reads with MiXCR, one entry per CDR3 protein. The data show fewer than 100,000 distinct CDR3 sequences, roughly 10% seen once. This clonotype was detected only once. This sample's time point: patch test 3, about 24 weeks after DPC sensitization. The treatment is: therapeutic diphenylcyclopropenone sensitization with weekly scalp DPC. Between the trimmed V and J ends, which lost 3 bases and 5 bases, there was a span of 10 bases. Germline V lookup: CDR1 MDHEN, CDR2 SYDVKM. The CDR3 totals 14 residues.

The chain employs TRBV28 and TRBJ1-4, with a weak D call TRBD1 (6 bases). This TCR was recovered from a woman aged 30 to 39 with alopecia areata. Some clones in this sample may be carry-over from other donors' samples. The source was whole blood, collected in connection with sensitization to the hapten diphenylcyclopropenone (DPC). In DNA form, the CDR3 reads TGTGCCAGCAGTTTGGGAGGACAGAATGAAAAACTGTTTTTT. It encodes CASSLGGQNEKLFF. The whole variable domain, filled in from reference TRBV28 and TRBJ1-4, reads DVKVTQSSRYLVKRTGEKVFLECVQDMDHENMFWYRQDPGLGLRLIYFSYDVKMKEKGDIPEGYSVSREKKERFSLILESASTNQTSMYLCASSLGGQNEKLFFGSGTQLSVL.